This is a list of T cell receptor beta chains from one sample in a study of post-analysis software for immune sequencing data. TCRdb re-called the PCR reads with MiXCR, one entry per CDR3 protein. The profile covers approximately 360,000 distinct CDR3 sequences, with roughly 35% appearing a single time and roughly 13% taken by the ten largest. Input material: blood. The origin of the receptors is a girl between 10 and 17 years old with multiple sclerosis. Both conserved end residues are part of each CDR3. D genes are given only for firm matches. Rows give clone size only sometimes, using once, few, many, or a class for an expanded clone.

TRBJ1-5,TRBV30,.,.,CAWNSGPNQPQHF,TGTGCCTGGAACTCCGGGCCTAATCAGCCCCAGCATTTT
TRBJ2-3,TRBV6-1,.,.,CASSERRGYTDTQYF,TGTGCCAGCAGTGAACGCCGGGGTTACACCGATACGCAGTATTTT
TRBJ2-1,TRBV5-1,TRBD1,many,CASSLGQGAYNEQFF,TGCGCCAGCAGCTTGGGACAGGGGGCCTACAATGAGCAGTTCTTC
TRBJ2-7,TRBV20-1,.,.,CSAPVRRDLHEQYF,TGCAGTGCCCCCGTTAGACGGGACCTTCACGAGCAGTACTTC
TRBJ1-6,TRBV6-5,.,.,CASSYSRGARDSPLHF,TGTGCCAGCAGTTACTCGAGAGGGGCGAGGGATTCACCCCTCCACTTT
TRBJ1-6,TRBV5-1,TRBD1,.,CASSERTGESASPLHF,TGCGCCAGCAGCGAAAGGACAGGGGAAAGTGCTTCACCCCTCCACTTT
TRBJ1-4,TRBV27,.,.,CASSGQRGEKLFF,TGTGCCAGTTCAGGACAGAGGGGCGAAAAACTGTTTTTT
TRBJ2-7,TRBV27,.,many,CASSFAQGPYEQYF,TGTGCCAGCAGTTTTGCCCAGGGTCCCTACGAGCAGTACTTC
TRBJ2-7,TRBV2,.,few,CASRNRDWGFSYEQYF,TGTGCCAGCCGGAACCGGGACTGGGGGTTCTCCTACGAGCAGTACTTC
TRBJ2-3,TRBV29-1,.,.,CSVEGTSSTDTQYF,TGCAGCGTCGAGGGGACCTCTAGCACAGATACGCAGTATTTT